These 24 T cell receptor beta chains originate from one sample sequenced in a study of response to subunit inactivated influenza vaccine. TCRdb re-derived calls from the RT-PCR reads in MiXCR, one entry per CDR3 protein. The repertoire holds 500,000 to 700,000 distinct CDR3 sequences, with roughly 25% as singletons. In addition, the sample was reused for a study of T cells expressing NK-cell markers. According to that study: The cDNA for TCR beta came from 5'RACE template switching with UMIs.

The sequenced sample was CD4+ T cells sorted from PBMCs, obtained less than 13 days after vaccination. The source is a man aged 50 to 60 who received an inactivated influenza vaccine.

This clonotype was detected many times. The V and J genes are TRBV2 and TRBJ1-5; 7 positions match TRBD1. V trimming: 8 bases; J trimming: 3 bases; junction bases outside the gene matches: 7. From germline, CDR1 is SNHLY and CDR2 FYNNEI. This CDR3 is built from 14 residues. The CDR3 DNA reads as TGTGCCAGCCGGTCAGGGGGTTACAATCAGCCCCAGCATTTT. Protein: CASRSGGYNQPQHF.

The chain links TRBV25-1 to TRBJ1-4, with 7 bases aligning to TRBD1. From germline, CDR1 is MGHDK and CDR2 SYGVNS. This CDR3 comprises 16 residues. J was trimmed by 0 bases and V by 1 base; bases with no gene match: 2. This CDR3 reads CASSEWGQPTNEKLFF. The CDR3 DNA is TGTGCCAGCAGTGAATGGGGACAGCCAACTAATGAAAAACTGTTTTTT.

This clonotype was counted between two and nine times. The chain links TRBV20-1 to TRBJ1-2; 9 nucleotides line up with TRBD1. V lost 4 bases and J lost 8; bases outside the gene matches: 8. This CDR3 is built from 13 residues. CDR1 is DFQATT, CDR2 SNEGSKA, per germline (reference sequence). The CDR3 DNA sequence: TGCAGTGCTACCCGGGACAGGGCCGCGGGCTACACCTTC. Protein product: CSATRDRAAGYTF.

This clonotype showed up just a few times. V usage is TRBV7-8 and J usage is TRBJ2-7; tentatively, D is TRBD1 (5 bases). Germline V gene data show CDR1 as SGHVS and CDR2 as FQNEAQ. The CDR3 length is 13 residues. Deletions cut 5 bases from V and 4 bases from J, with 12 bases between. DNA for the CDR3: TGTGCCAGCAGCAAGGACACCTTATACGAGCAGTACTTC. Protein product: CASSKDTLYEQYF.

This clonotype was seen only a few times. The chain joins TRBV6-2 or TRBV6-3 to TRBJ2-1; 7 nucleotides line up with TRBD1. CDR1 and CDR2 (germline): MNHEY, SVGEGT. This CDR3 spans 13 amino acids. V shed 6 bases and J 4 bases; nucleotides not matched to a gene: 3. This CDR3 is CASSIQGYNEQFF. The CDR3 DNA follows: TGTGCCAGCAGCATACAGGGGTACAATGAGCAGTTCTTC.

J is TRBJ1-3 and V is TRBV6-5; possible D gene TRBD1, 5 bases. Trimming removed 0 bases from V and 7 bases from J, with 13 bases in between. Germline V CDR1 and CDR2: MNHEY, SVGAGI. The CDR3 loop spans 15 amino acids. CDR3 nucleotide sequence: TGTGCCAGCAGTTACTCGCGGGGACCGAGGAACACCATATATTTT. This translates into CASSYSRGPRNTIYF.

In its sample, this clonotype was seen many times. The chain is built from TRBV20-1 and TRBJ2-5; D is unresolved. The ends were cut back, 2 bases at V and 1 base at J, with 8 bases in the middle. The CDR3 has 13 residues. Per the germline V gene, CDR1 is DFQATT and CDR2 is SNEGSKA (reference sequence). DNA of the CDR3: TGCAGTGCTAGAAGCCAGATCCAAGAGACCCAGTACTTC. It codes for CSARSQIQETQYF.

The chain has TRBV20-1 and TRBJ2-1, with D perhaps TRBD2 (5 bases). The V and J ends lost 1 base and 9 bases respectively, with 19 bases between them. CDR1 DFQATT and CDR2 SNEGSKA come from the germline V gene (reference sequence). CDR3 size: 15 residues. The CDR3 DNA reads as TGCAGTGCTAGAGCGGGGAGTATTTTAAGGAGTGAGCAGTTCTTC. This encodes CSARAGSILRSEQFF.

This rearrangement joins TRBV7-2 to TRBJ2-1, with 9 bases lining up with TRBD1. Trimming took 1 base from V and 10 from J; bases not matched to a gene: 8. This CDR3 has 15 amino acids. Germline loops: CDR1 SGHTA, CDR2 FQGNSA. The CDR3 spells CASSLDPGTGYEQFF. The DNA for the CDR3 is TGTGCCAGCAGCTTAGACCCCGGGACAGGGTACGAGCAGTTCTTC.

This clonotype was counted a few times. The chain combines TRBV11-1 with TRBJ2-1; D unclear. This CDR3 region has 16 residues. Between the trimmed V and J ends, which lost 2 bases and 4 bases, there was a span of 15 bases. Germline assignment: CDR1 SGHAT and CDR2 FQDESV (reference sequence). The CDR3 sequence is CASSLSQIELYNEQFF. The CDR3 DNA sequence: TGTGCCAGCAGCTTAAGTCAGATCGAACTTTACAATGAGCAGTTCTTC.

This clonotype was recorded a few times. The rearrangement uses TRBV27 and TRBJ2-7; D remains ambiguous. Trimming shortened V by 5 bases and J by 6 bases, and 20 bases separated the two germline ends. Germline CDR1 is MNHEY and CDR2 is SMNVEV (reference sequence). The length of the CDR3 is 15 residues. Written as DNA, the CDR3 is TGTGCCAGCAGTCCCTATATCCCCTCGGAGTCCGAGCAGTACTTC. Its translation: CASSPYIPSESEQYF.

The rearrangement links TRBV10-2 to TRBJ2-5; D not certain. The germline CDR1 and CDR2 sequences are WSHSY and SAAADI. CDR3 size: 15 residues. V gave up 5 bases and J gave up 1 base, with 14 bases separating them. The CDR3 reads CASSLTQTTQETQYF. CDR3 DNA: TGCGCCAGCAGTTTGACTCAAACAACCCAAGAGACCCAGTACTTC.

This clonotype was recorded a few times. V gene TRBV4-2 combines with J gene TRBJ2-2, with D possibly TRBD2 on 5 matching bases. Deletions cut 0 bases from V and 4 bases from J, with 15 bases between. The CDR3 is made up of 17 amino acids. Germline-derived CDR1 and CDR2 are LGHNA and YNFKEQ. The CDR3 reads CASSQDLPQAGTGELFF. CDR3 bases: TGTGCCAGCAGCCAAGATCTGCCCCAGGCGGGCACCGGGGAGCTGTTTTTT.

The rearrangement uses TRBV29-1 and TRBJ2-7; no clear D. The germline CDR1 and CDR2 sequences are SQVTM and ANQGSEA. The CDR3 contains 11 residues. The germline V and J ends were trimmed by 7 bases and 3 bases, with 10 bases remaining between them. As DNA, the CDR3 is TGCAGCGCCATCGACCTCTACGAGCAGTACTTC. Its translation: CSAIDLYEQYF.

V gene TRBV6-2 or TRBV6-3 combines with J gene TRBJ1-2, with D unresolved. CDR1 and CDR2 from the germline V gene are MNHEY and SVGEGT. V dropped 4 bases and J dropped 8 bases, with 17 bases sitting between them. This CDR3 contains 14 residues. In nucleotides, the CDR3 is TGTGCCAGCAGTTCTCCGGGCTTTCTTATCGGCTACACCTTC. Its translation is CASSSPGFLIGYTF.

The chain joins TRBV7-9 to TRBJ2-1; the D gene is possibly TRBD2 (6 bases). CDR1 and CDR2 (germline): SEHNR, FQNEAQ (reference sequence). The V gene lost 2 bases and the J gene lost 1 base, with 15 bases spanning the gap. This CDR3 is 17 amino acids long. In DNA, the CDR3 is TGTGCCAGCAGCTTAAAATTACGGGGGATTTCCTACAATGAGCAGTTCTTC. This translates into CASSLKLRGISYNEQFF.

The J gene is TRBJ2-1, the V gene TRBV5-1; D ambiguous. Germline CDR1 SGHRS, CDR2 YFSETQ. Trimming removed 4 bases from V and 0 bases from J, with 11 bases in between. CDR3 size: 15 residues. The CDR3 region is CASSPQLSSYNEQFF. The CDR3 bases are TGCGCCAGCAGCCCCCAACTTAGCTCCTACAATGAGCAGTTCTTC.

The chain combines TRBV4-1 with TRBJ1-6, with no clear D. The CDR3 has 15 amino acids. Germline V gene data show CDR1 as MGHRA and CDR2 as YSYEKL. With 1 base removed from V and 4 bases from J, the gap between germline ends came to 8 bases. The CDR3 loop is CASSQVLGYNSPLHF. CDR3 DNA: TGCGCCAGCAGCCAAGTTTTGGGGTATAATTCACCCCTCCACTTT.

V is TRBV5-1 and J is TRBJ1-4; D remains unclear. V was shortened by 3 bases and J by 0 bases, with 9 bases between the two germline ends. Germline-derived CDR1 and CDR2 are SGHRS and YFSETQ. The CDR3 is made up of 15 amino acids. The CDR3 sequence is CASSSGRTTNEKLFF. In DNA form, the CDR3 reads TGCGCCAGCAGCTCAGGACGGACAACTAATGAAAAACTGTTTTTT.

The V call is TRBV18, the J call TRBJ2-5; D is ambiguous. V was cut by 2 bases and J by 5 bases, with 9 bases left in between. Germline CDR1 is KGHSH and CDR2 is LQKENI. The CDR3 consists of 13 residues. The CDR3 loop is CASSPATWETQYF. The CDR3 DNA reads TGTGCCAGCTCACCAGCCACCTGGGAGACCCAGTACTTC.

As DNA, the CDR3 is TGTGCCAGCAGCTGGACAGGGGCTGGCACTGAAGCTTTCTTT. It encodes CASSWTGAGTEAFF. The gene calls are TRBV5-5 and TRBJ1-1; TRBD1 matches 9 bases. CDR3 length equals 14 residues. The trim removed 3 bases at V and 4 bases at J, leaving 4 bases unmatched. Germline CDR1 SGHKS, CDR2 YYEKEE (reference sequence).

The CDR3 region has the DNA TGTGCCATCAGCGAAGGGGGGGCGATGAACACCGGGGAGCTGTTTTTT. This encodes CAISEGGAMNTGELFF. V is TRBV10-3 and J is TRBJ2-2; the D gene is possibly TRBD2 (7 bases). V was trimmed by 6 bases and J by 1 base, leaving 15 bases between them. The CDR3 has 16 amino acids. Germline V gene data show CDR1 as ENHRY and CDR2 as SYGVKD.

V usage is TRBV11-1 and J usage is TRBJ2-1; 7 positions agree with TRBD2. The CDR3 spans 15 residues. CDR1 and CDR2 from the germline V gene are SGHAT and FQDESV (reference sequence). J was trimmed by 8 bases and V by 0 bases; bases with no gene match: 7. DNA of the CDR3: TGTGCCAGCAGCTTAGCGGGTCTAGCGGCCCATGAGCAGTTCTTC. Translation gives CASSLAGLAAHEQFF.

The chain has TRBV5-5 and TRBJ2-3; TRBD1 might be the D (6 bases). The CDR3 is 18 amino acids. Germline CDR1 is SGHKS and CDR2 is YYEKEE (reference sequence). V was pared by 0 bases and J by 3 bases, with 20 bases between. The CDR3 sequence: CASSLVMQTGYLTDTQYF. The CDR3 coding sequence is TGTGCCAGCAGCTTGGTCATGCAGACAGGTTATTTGACAGATACGCAGTATTTT.